Following are 13 T cell receptor beta chains from one sample sequenced in a study of identical twins. TCRdb independently ran MiXCR on the 5' RACE reads; one entry per CDR3 protein. In the table there are about 100,000 distinct CDR3 sequences, 5.9% of which are singletons. The material sequenced was memory T cells sorted from blood. These TCRs come from a woman aged 50 to 65 in good health.

This clonotype has just a few counts. The rearrangement joins TRBV28 to TRBJ2-1; 7 bases agree with TRBD1. The CDR3 totals 17 residues. Trimming took 5 bases from V and 4 from J; bases not matched to a gene: 14. Germline CDR1 reads MDHEN; CDR2 reads SYDVKM. Here the CDR3 DNA reads TGTGCCAGCAGTGCCGGACCGGGACAGTTTGGATACAATGAGCAGTTCTTC. Translation gives CASSAGPGQFGYNEQFF.

This clonotype was recorded at least ten times. The chain joins TRBV2 to TRBJ2-7, with 7 nucleotides matching TRBD2. CDR1 and CDR2 (germline): SNHLY, FYNNEI. V shed 3 bases, J shed 1 base, and the junction held 9 bases outside the gene matches. This CDR3 is built from 16 residues. This CDR3 reads CASSDPSSGSSYEQYF. CDR3 coding DNA: TGTGCCAGCAGTGACCCCTCTAGCGGTTCATCCTACGAGCAGTACTTC.

This clonotype appeared a few times. V usage is TRBV19 and J usage is TRBJ1-6; the D is unclear. There are 13 residues in the CDR3. Germline loops: CDR1 LNHDA, CDR2 SQIVND (reference sequence). The V and J ends lost 7 bases and 6 bases respectively, with 10 bases between them. CDR3 in DNA: TGTGCCAGTACACAGAGAGGTAATTCACCCCTCCACTTT. Its protein product is CASTQRGNSPLHF. Filled out from reference TRBV19 and TRBJ1-6, the complete variable domain reads DGGITQSPKYLFRKEGQNVTLSCEQNLNHDAMYWYRQDPGQGLRLIYYSQIVNDFQKGDIAEGYSVSREKKESFPLTVTSAQKNPTAFYLCASTQRGNSPLHFGNGTRLTVT.

This clonotype was detected a few times. This sequence joins TRBV30 and TRBJ2-1; D may correspond to TRBD1 or TRBD2 (5 bases each). The CDR3 totals 14 residues. The germline CDR1 and CDR2 sequences are GTSNPN and SVGIG (reference sequence). Trimming took off 2 bases at V and 4 bases at J, with 12 bases between the two ends. The CDR3 coding sequence is TGTGCCTGGAGTAGCAAGAGGGGTTACAATGAGCAGTTCTTC. It specifies CAWSSKRGYNEQFF.

This clonotype has a handful of counts. The chain carries TRBV1 and TRBJ2-1; TRBD1, the table's D call, lacks a check against the DNA. TRBV1 is shown as a pseudogene. The CDR3 contains 16 residues. CDR3 sequence (DNA): TGCACCAGCAGCCAAGATCTACTAGGAAGGGGCAATGAGCAGTTCTTC. Translating it yields CTSSQDLLGRGNEQFF.

The CDR3 loop reads CASSAGTANNEQFF. DNA of the CDR3: TGTGCCAGCAGCGCCGGGACAGCTAACAATGAGCAGTTCTTC. V usage is TRBV6-6 and J usage is TRBJ2-1, with 7 bases fitting TRBD1. J was trimmed by 5 bases and V by 6 bases; bases with no gene match: 7. Germline V gene data show CDR1 as MNHNY and CDR2 as SVGAGI (reference sequence). This CDR3 has 14 amino acids.

This clonotype was recorded many times. This chain joins TRBV5-1 and TRBJ2-3, with a weak D call TRBD2 (6 bases). The CDR3 runs to 15 residues. Germline-derived CDR1 and CDR2 are SGHRS and YFSETQ. Trimming pared 3 bases from V and 6 bases from J, leaving 17 bases between. The CDR3 loop is CASSYLSGGGDTQYF. In DNA, the CDR3 is TGCGCCAGCAGCTACCTTAGCGGAGGTGGGGATACGCAGTATTTT.

This clonotype was found a few times. The rearrangement uses TRBV7-2 and TRBJ1-5; TRBD1 aligns across 7 bases. Germline values: CDR1 SGHTA, CDR2 FQGNSA. The ends lost 2 bases at V and 4 bases at J; junction bases unmatched: 2. This CDR3 is built from 14 residues. In DNA, the CDR3 is TGTGCCAGCAGCTTAAAGGGACAGAATCAGCCCCAGCATTTT. This sequence encodes CASSLKGQNQPQHF.

There are a few counts of this clonotype. The rearrangement links TRBV7-9 to TRBJ2-1; the match to TRBD1 covers 7 bases. The CDR3 has 14 amino acids. V shed 3 bases and J 8 bases; nucleotides not matched to a gene: 7. CDR1 and CDR2 (germline): SEHNR, FQNEAQ (reference sequence). This CDR3 reads CASSFDRDGDEQFF. Written as DNA, the CDR3 is TGTGCCAGCAGCTTCGACAGGGATGGGGATGAGCAGTTCTTC. The whole variable domain, filled in from reference TRBV7-9 and TRBJ2-1, reads DTGVSQNPRHKITKRGQNVTFRCDPISEHNRLYWYRQTLGQGPEFLTYFQNEAQLEKSRLLSDRFSAERPKGSFSTLEIQRTEQGDSAMYLCASSFDRDGDEQFFGPGTRLTVL.

Comments on this clonotype: A much larger clone differs from this one at a single base, so this may be a read error. V usage is TRBV27 and J usage is TRBJ1-2, with a tentative D call TRBD1 (6 bases). Germline V gives CDR1 MNHEY, CDR2 SMNVEV (reference sequence). CDR3 length equals 12 residues. The CDR3 reads CASSADSYGYPF. In nucleotides, the CDR3 is TGTGCCAGCAGTGCGGACAGCTATGGCTACCCCTTC.

The table lists this clonotype with many counts. V and J are TRBV7-8 and TRBJ2-1; D not resolved. Deletions cut 0 bases from V and 9 bases from J, with 9 bases between. This CDR3 comprises 13 residues. Germline lookup yields CDR1 SGHVS and CDR2 FQNEAQ. The chain's CDR3 is CASSLAGLTEQFF. CDR3 bases: TGTGCCAGCAGCTTAGCGGGGTTAACTGAGCAGTTCTTC.

This clonotype was seen many times. The CDR3: CASSSKGRVNEKLFF. The DNA of the CDR3 is TGTGCCAGCAGTTCCAAGGGACGGGTTAATGAAAAACTGTTTTTT. The gene calls are TRBV6-5 and TRBJ1-4; possibly TRBD1 for D (5 bases). The CDR3 length is 15 residues. Trimming took 4 bases from V and 4 from J, leaving 13 bases between them. Per the germline V gene, CDR1 is MNHEY and CDR2 is SVGAGI.

This clonotype was recorded at least ten times. V is TRBV20-1 and J is TRBJ1-4; TRBD1 matches 7 bases. V lost 7 bases to trimming and J lost 7 bases; unmatched junction nucleotides: 15. The CDR3 has 15 residues. Germline V gene data show CDR1 as DFQATT and CDR2 as SNEGSKA (reference sequence). The CDR3 DNA is TGCAGTGGAGCCAGGGGGGGGCCCAGCAGTGAAAAACTGTTTTTT. It encodes CSGARGGPSSEKLFF.